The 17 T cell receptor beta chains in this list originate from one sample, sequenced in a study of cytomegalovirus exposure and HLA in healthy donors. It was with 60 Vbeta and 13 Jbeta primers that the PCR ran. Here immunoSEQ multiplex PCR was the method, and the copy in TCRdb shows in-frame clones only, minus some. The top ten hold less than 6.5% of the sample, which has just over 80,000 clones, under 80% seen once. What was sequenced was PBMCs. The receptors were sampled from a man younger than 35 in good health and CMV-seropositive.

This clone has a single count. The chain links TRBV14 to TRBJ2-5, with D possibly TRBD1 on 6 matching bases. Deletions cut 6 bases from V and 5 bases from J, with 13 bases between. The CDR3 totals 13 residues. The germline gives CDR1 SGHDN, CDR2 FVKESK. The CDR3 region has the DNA TGTGCCAGCAGTCAGGACAGCCGGGAGACCCAGTACTTC. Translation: CASSQDSRETQYF.

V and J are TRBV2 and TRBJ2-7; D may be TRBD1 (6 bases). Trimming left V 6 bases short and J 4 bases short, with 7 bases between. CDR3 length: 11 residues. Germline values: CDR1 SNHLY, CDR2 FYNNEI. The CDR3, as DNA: TGTGCCAGCAGACAGGGTTACGAGCAGTACTTC. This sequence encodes CASRQGYEQYF.

Here the CDR3 DNA reads TGTGCCAGCACCCCGGGACTCGGGTTAAATGAGCAGTTCTTC. It translates to CASTPGLGLNEQFF. J is TRBJ2-1 and V is TRBV27; possibly TRBD2 for D (6 bases). Germline V lookup: CDR1 MNHEY, CDR2 SMNVEV (reference sequence). The CDR3 is made up of 14 amino acids. V was shortened by 7 bases and J by 7 bases, with 17 bases between the two germline ends.

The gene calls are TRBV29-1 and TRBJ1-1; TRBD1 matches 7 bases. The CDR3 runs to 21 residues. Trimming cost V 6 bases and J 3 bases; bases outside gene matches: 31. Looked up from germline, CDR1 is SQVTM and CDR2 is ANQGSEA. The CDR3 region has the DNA TGCAGCGTAGGTACGATGAGACAGGGTGCCGGGAAAGATCTGAGATACACTGAAGCTTTCTTT. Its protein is CSVGTMRQGAGKDLRYTEAFF. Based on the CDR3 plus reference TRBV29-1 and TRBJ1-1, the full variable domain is SAVISQKPSRDICQRGTSLTIQCQVDSQVTMMFWYRQQPGQSLTLIATANQGSEATYESGFVIDKFPISRPNLTFSTLTVSNMSPEDSSIYLCSVGTMRQGAGKDLRYTEAFFGQGTRLTVV.

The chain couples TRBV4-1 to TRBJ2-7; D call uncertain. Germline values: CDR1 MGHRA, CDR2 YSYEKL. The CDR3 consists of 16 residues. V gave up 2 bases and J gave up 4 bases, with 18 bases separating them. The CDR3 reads CASSQNRVLSYYEQYF. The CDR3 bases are TGCGCCAGCAGCCAAAACCGGGTCCTCTCTTATTACGAGCAGTACTTC.

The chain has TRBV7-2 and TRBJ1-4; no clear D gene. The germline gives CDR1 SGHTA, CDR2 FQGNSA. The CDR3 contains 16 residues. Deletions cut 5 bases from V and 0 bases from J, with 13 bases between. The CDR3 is CASSPLLGATNEKLFF. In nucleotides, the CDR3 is TGTGCCAGCAGCCCACTTCTGGGAGCAACTAATGAAAAACTGTTTTTT.

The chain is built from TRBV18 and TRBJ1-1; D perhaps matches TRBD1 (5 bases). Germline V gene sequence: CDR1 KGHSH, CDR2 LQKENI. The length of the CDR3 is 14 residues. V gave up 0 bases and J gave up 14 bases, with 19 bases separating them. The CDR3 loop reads CASSPPEGLRDLFF. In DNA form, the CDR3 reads TGTGCCAGCTCACCACCGGAGGGGTTACGGGACTTGTTCTTT.

The CDR3 nucleotides read TGCAGCGTGGACTATGAAGCTTTCTTT. Its translation is CSVDYEAFF. The rearrangement uses TRBV29-1 and TRBJ1-1; D not certain. Germline V CDR1 and CDR2: SQVTM, ANQGSEA. The CDR3 totals 9 residues. The V end was cut by 6 bases, the J end by 7 bases, with 6 bases between.

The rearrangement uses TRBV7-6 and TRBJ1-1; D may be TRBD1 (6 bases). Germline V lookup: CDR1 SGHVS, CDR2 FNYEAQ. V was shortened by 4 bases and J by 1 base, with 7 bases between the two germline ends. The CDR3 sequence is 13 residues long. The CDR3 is CASSYRENTEAFF. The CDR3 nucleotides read TGTGCCAGCAGCTACAGGGAGAACACTGAAGCTTTCTTT.

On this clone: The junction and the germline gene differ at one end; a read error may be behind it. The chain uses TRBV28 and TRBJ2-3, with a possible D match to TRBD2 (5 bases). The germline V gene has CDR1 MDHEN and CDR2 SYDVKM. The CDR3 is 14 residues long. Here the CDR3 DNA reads TGTGCCATCAGTCGAGGAGGAGATACAGATACGCAGTATTTT. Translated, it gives CAISRGGDTDTQYF.

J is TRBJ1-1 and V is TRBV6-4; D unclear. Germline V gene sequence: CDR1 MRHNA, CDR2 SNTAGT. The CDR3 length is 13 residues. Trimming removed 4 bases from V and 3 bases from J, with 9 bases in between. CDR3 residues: CASSVARDTEAFF. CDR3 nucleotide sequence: TGTGCCAGCAGTGTAGCTCGGGACACTGAAGCTTTCTTT.

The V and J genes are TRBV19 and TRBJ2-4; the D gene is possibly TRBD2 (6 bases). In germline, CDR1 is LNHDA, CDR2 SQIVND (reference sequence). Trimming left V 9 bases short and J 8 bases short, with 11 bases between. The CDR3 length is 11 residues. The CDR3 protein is CARAGRYIQYF. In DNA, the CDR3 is TGTGCCAGGGCGGGAAGGTACATTCAGTACTTC.

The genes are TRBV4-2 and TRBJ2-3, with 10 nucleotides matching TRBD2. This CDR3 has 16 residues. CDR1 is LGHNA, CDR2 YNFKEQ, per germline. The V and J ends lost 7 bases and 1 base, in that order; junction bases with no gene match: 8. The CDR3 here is CASKTSLAGGTDTQYF. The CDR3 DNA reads TGTGCCAGCAAAACTAGTCTAGCGGGAGGCACAGATACGCAGTATTTT.

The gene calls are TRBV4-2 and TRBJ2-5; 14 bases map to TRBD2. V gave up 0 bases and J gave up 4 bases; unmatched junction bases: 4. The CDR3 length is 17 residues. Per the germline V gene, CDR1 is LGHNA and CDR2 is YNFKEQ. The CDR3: CASSQEGTSGRPETQYF. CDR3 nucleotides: TGTGCCAGCAGCCAAGAAGGGACTAGCGGGAGACCAGAGACCCAGTACTTC.

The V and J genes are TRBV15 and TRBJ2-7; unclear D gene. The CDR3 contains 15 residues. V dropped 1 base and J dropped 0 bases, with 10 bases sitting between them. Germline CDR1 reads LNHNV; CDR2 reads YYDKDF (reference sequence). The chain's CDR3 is CATSRGLLISYEQYF. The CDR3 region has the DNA TGTGCCACCAGCAGAGGACTGTTGATCTCCTACGAGCAGTACTTC.

CDR3 sequence: CASSPYNLAGGPGEQYF. The CDR3 bases are TGTGCCAGCAGCCCATATAATCTAGCGGGAGGGCCGGGTGAGCAGTACTTC. J is TRBJ2-7 and V is TRBV4-2, with 12 bases that match TRBD2. This CDR3 has 17 residues. Per germline, CDR1 LGHNA and CDR2 YNFKEQ. V gave up 4 bases and J gave up 7 bases; unmatched junction bases: 14.

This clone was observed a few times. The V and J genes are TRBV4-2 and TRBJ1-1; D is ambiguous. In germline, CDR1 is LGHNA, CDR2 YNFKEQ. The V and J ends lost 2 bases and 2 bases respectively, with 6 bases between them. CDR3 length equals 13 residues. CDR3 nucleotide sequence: TGTGCCAGCAGCCAACAGGAAAACACTGAAGCTTTCTTT. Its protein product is CASSQQENTEAFF.